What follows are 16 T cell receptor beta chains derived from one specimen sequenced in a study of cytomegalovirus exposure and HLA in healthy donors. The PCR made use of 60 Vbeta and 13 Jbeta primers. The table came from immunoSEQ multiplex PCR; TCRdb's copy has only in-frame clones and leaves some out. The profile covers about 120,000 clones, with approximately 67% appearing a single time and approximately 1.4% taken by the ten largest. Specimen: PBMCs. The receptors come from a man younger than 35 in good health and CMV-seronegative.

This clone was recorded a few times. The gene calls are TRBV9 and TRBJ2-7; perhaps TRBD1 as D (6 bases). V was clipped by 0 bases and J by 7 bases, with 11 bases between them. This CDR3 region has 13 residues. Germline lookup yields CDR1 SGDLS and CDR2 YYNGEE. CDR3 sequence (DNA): TGTGCCAGCAGCGTAGCTATAGGGGGTGAGCAGTACTTC. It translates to CASSVAIGGEQYF.

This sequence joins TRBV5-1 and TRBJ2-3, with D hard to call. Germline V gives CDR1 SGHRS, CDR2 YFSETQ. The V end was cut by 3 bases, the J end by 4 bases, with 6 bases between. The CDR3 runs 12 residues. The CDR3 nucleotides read TGCGCCAGCAGCTCCCCGGCAGATACGCAGTATTTT. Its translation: CASSSPADTQYF. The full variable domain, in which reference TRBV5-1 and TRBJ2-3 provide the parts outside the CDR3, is KAGVTQTPRYLIKTRGQQVTLSCSPISGHRSVSWYQQTPGQGLQFLFEYFSETQRNKGNFPGRFSGRQFSNSRSEMNVSTLELGDSALYLCASSSPADTQYFGPGTRLTVL.

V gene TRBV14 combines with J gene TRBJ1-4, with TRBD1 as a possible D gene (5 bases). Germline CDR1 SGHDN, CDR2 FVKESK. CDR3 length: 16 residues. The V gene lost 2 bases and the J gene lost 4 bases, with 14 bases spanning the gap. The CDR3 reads CASSQNRGQLNEKLFF. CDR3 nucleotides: TGTGCCAGCAGCCAAAATAGGGGTCAACTTAATGAAAAACTGTTTTTT.

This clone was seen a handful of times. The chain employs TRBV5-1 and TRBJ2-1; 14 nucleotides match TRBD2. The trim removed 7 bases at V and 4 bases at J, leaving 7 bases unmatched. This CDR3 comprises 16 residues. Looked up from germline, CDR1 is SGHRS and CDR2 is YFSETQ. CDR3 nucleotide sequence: TGCGCCAGCGGACTAGCGGGGGGTCTCGGGTACAATGAGCAGTTCTTC. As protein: CASGLAGGLGYNEQFF.

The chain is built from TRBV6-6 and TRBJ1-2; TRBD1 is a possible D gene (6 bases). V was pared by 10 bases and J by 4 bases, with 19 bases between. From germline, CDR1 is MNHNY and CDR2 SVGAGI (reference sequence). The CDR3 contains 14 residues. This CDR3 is CATRLRGGFYGYTF. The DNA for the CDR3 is TGTGCCACCCGACTTCGAGGGGGTTTCTATGGCTACACCTTC.

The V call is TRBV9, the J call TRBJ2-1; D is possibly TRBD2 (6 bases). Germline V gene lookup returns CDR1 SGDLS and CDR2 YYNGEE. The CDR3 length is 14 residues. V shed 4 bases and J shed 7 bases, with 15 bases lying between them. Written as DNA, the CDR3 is TGTGCCAGCAGCTCGTCCGGGACTGGAAATGAGCAGTTCTTC. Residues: CASSSSGTGNEQFF. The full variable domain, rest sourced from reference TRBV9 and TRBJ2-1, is DSGVTQTPKHLITATGQRVTLRCSPRSGDLSVYWYQQSLDQGLQFLIQYYNGEERAKGNILERFSAQQFPDLHSELNLSSLELGDSALYFCASSSSGTGNEQFFGPGTRLTVL.

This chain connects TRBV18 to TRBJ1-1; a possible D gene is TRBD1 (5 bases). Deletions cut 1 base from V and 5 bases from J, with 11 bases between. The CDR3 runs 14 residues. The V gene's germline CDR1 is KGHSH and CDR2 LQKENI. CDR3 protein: CASSPLIRETEAFF. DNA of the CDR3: TGTGCCAGCTCACCACTTATCAGGGAAACTGAAGCTTTCTTT. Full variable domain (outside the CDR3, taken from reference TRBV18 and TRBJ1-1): NAGVMQNPRHLVRRRGQEARLRCSPMKGHSHVYWYRQLPEEGLKFMVYLQKENIIDESGMPKERFSAEFPKEGPSILRIQQVVRGDSAAYFCASSPLIRETEAFFGQGTRLTVV.

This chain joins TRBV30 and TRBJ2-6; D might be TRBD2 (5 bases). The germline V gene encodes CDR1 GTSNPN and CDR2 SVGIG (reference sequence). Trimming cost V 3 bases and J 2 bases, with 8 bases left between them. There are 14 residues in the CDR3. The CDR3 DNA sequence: TGTGCCTGGAGCGAGGGTCCTGGGGCCAACGTCCTGACTTTC. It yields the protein CAWSEGPGANVLTF. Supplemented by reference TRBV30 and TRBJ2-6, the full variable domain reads SQTIHQWPATLVQPVGSPLSLECTVEGTSNPNLYWYRQAAGRGLQLLFYSVGIGQISSEVPQNLSASRPQDRQFILSSKKLLLSDSGFYLCAWSEGPGANVLTFGAGSRLTVL.

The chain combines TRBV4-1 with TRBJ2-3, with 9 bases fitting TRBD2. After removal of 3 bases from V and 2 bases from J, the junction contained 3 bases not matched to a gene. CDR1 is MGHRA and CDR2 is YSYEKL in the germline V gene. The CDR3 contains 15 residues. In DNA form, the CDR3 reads TGCGCCAGCAGCCATAGCGGGGGCCTCACAGATACGCAGTATTTT. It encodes CASSHSGGLTDTQYF.

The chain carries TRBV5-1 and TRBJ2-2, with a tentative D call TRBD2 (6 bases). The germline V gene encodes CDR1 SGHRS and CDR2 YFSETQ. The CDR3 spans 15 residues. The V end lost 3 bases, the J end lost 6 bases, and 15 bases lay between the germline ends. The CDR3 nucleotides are TGCGCCAGCAGCTCCTATGGGGGGAGGCCCGGGGAGCTGTTTTTT. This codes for CASSSYGGRPGELFF.

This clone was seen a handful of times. CDR3 sequence reads: CASSDSSRLAGTDTQYF. The CDR3, as DNA: TGTGCCAGCAGTGACTCGAGCAGACTAGCGGGCACAGATACGCAGTATTTT. The chain carries TRBV6-4 and TRBJ2-3; 9 positions agree with TRBD2. Germline V lookup: CDR1 MRHNA, CDR2 SNTAGT. The V segment lost 0 bases and the J segment 1 base; nucleotides outside the gene matches: 5. CDR3 size: 17 residues.

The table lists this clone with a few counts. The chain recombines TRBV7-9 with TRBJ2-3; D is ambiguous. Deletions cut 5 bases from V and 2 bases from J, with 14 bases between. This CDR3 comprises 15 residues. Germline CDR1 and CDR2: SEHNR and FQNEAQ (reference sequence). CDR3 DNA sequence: TGTGCCAGCAGCCCATTGTGGCAGAACACAGATACGCAGTATTTT. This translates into CASSPLWQNTDTQYF.

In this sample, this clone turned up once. CDR3 sequence: CASSGKRNPQHF. The CDR3 coding sequence is TGTGCCAGCAGCGGGAAAAGGAACCCCCAGCATTTT. The chain combines TRBV28 with TRBJ1-5; D is uncertain. This CDR3 contains 12 residues. Trimming took off 6 bases at V and 10 bases at J, with 13 bases between the two ends. Germline V gives CDR1 MDHEN, CDR2 SYDVKM.

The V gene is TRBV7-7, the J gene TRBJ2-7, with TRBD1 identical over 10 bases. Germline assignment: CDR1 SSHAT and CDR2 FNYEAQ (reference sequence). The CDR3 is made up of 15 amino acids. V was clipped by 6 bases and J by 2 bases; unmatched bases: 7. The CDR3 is CASSTGTGVAYEQYF. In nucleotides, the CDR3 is TGTGCCAGCAGTACCGGGACAGGGGTCGCCTACGAGCAGTACTTC.

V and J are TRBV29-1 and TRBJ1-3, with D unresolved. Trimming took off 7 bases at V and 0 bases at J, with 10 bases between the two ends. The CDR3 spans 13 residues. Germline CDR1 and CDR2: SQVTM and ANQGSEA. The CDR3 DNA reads TGCAGCGCCCGTTATTCCTCTGGAAACACCATATATTTT. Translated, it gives CSARYSSGNTIYF.

CDR3 residues: CASSSGTSPPYEQYF. CDR3 in DNA: TGTGCCAGCAGCTCCGGGACTAGCCCTCCCTACGAGCAGTACTTC. The chain links TRBV13 to TRBJ2-7; 9 bases agree with TRBD2. The junction had 6 bases not matched to a gene; V was cut back by 4 bases and J by 2 bases. The length of the CDR3 is 15 residues. The germline V gene encodes CDR1 PRHDT and CDR2 FYEKMQ (reference sequence).